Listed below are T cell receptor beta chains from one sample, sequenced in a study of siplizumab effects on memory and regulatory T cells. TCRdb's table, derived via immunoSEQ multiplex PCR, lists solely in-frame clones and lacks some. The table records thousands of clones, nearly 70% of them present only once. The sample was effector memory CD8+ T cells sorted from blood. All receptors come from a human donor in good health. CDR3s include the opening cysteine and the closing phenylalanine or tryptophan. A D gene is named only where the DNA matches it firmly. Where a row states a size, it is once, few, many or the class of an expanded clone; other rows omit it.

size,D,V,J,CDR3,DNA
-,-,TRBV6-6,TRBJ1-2,CASHSTYYGYTF,TGTGCCAGTCATAGCACTTACTATGGCTACACCTTC
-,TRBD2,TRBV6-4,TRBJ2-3,CASSLRGDGADTQYF,TGTGCCAGCAGTCTTCGGGGGGACGGTGCAGATACGCAGTATTTT
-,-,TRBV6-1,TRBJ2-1,CASSEEVRGHYNEQFF,TGTGCCAGCAGTGAAGAGGTTCGGGGACATTACAATGAGCAGTTCTTC
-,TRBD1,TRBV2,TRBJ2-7,CASKRGRGQGPLEQYF,TGTGCCAGCAAACGCGGGCGGGGACAGGGCCCCCTCGAGCAGTACTTC
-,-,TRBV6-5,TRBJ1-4,CASSSNRVNEKLFF,TGTGCCAGCAGTTCGAACAGGGTTAATGAAAAACTGTTTTTT
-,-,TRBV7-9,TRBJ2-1,CASSPLARGFYNEQFF,TGTGCCAGCAGCCCATTAGCGAGAGGGTTCTACAATGAGCAGTTCTTC
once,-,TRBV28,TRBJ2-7,CASSLPGHLYEQYF,TGTGCCAGCAGTTTACCGGGACACCTCTACGAGCAGTACTTC
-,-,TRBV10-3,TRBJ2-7,CAISESDSVLYEQYF,TGTGCCATCAGTGAGTCGGACAGTGTTCTCTACGAGCAGTACTTC
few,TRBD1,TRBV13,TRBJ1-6,CASTPTGVDSPLHF,TGTGCCAGCACCCCCACAGGGGTGGATTCACCCCTCCACTTT
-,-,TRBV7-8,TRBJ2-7,CASSFVGGTASYEQYF,TGTGCCAGCAGCTTCGTCGGGGGGACAGCATCCTACGAGCAGTACTTC
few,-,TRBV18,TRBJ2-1,CASSRSVLYNEQFF,TGTGCCAGCTCACGTTCGGTGCTATACAATGAGCAGTTCTTC
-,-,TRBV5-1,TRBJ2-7,CASSGEGLGEQYF,TGCGCCAGCAGCGGAGAGGGATTGGGCGAGCAGTACTTC
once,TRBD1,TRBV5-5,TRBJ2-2,CASSLSPNRGLNGELFF,TGTGCCAGCAGCTTAAGTCCTAACAGGGGGCTGAACGGGGAGCTGTTTTTT
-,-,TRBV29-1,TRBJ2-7,CSVGAETEQYF,TGCAGCGTTGGTGCAGAGACCGAGCAGTACTTC
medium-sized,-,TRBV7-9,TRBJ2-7,CASSSPNRVVYEQYF,TGTGCCAGCAGCTCCCCCAACAGGGTGGTCTACGAGCAGTACTTC
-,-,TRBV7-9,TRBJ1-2,CASSLAQYGYTF,TGTGCCAGCAGCTTGGCACAGTATGGCTACACCTTC
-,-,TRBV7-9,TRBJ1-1,CASSPLWGWGNTEAFF,TGTGCCAGCAGCCCACTTTGGGGGTGGGGGAACACTGAAGCTTTCTTT
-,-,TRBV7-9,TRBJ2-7,CASSHARFGHEQYF,TGTGCCAGCAGCCACGCACGGTTTGGCCACGAGCAGTACTTC
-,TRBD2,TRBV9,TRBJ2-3,CASSVEAGEGTDTQYF,TGTGCCAGCAGCGTAGAGGCGGGAGAAGGGACAGATACGCAGTATTTT
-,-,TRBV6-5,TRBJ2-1,CASSPTGDEQFF,TGTGCCAGCAGTCCCACGGGAGATGAGCAGTTCTTC
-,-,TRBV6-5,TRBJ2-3,CASSTGDFGTDTQYF,TGTGCCAGCAGTACTGGTGACTTCGGCACAGATACGCAGTATTTT
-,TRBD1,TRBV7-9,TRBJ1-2,CASSPPGQGDGYTF,TGTGCCAGCAGCCCCCCGGGACAGGGTGATGGCTACACCTTC
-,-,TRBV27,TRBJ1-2,CASSPGGGFYGYTF,TGTGCCAGCAGTCCAGGAGGGGGTTTCTATGGCTACACCTTC
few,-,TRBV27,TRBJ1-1,CASREVGTEAFF,TGTGCCAGCCGGGAGGTCGGCACTGAAGCTTTCTTT
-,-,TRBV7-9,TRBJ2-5,CASSLSASQETQYF,TGTGCCAGCAGCTTATCGGCCTCCCAAGAGACCCAGTACTTC
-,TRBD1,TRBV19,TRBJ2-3,CASSSALTGGPSTDTQYF,TGTGCCAGTAGTTCGGCCTTGACAGGGGGGCCAAGCACAGATACGCAGTATTTT
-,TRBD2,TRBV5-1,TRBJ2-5,CASSSGTSGAQETQYF,TGCGCCAGCAGCTCCGGGACTAGCGGGGCCCAAGAGACCCAGTACTTC
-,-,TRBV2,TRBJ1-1,CASLEATEAFF,TGTGCCAGCCTCGAGGCCACTGAAGCTTTCTTT
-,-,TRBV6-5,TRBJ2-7,CASSYYIGKAIYEQYF,TGTGCCAGCAGTTACTACATTGGGAAGGCTATCTACGAGCAGTACTTC
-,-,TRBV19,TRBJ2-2,CASSIALSFGFNTGELFF,TGTGCCAGTAGTATAGCCCTCTCCTTCGGATTCAACACCGGGGAGCTGTTTTTT
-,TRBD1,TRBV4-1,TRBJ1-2,CASSQDPGTGYYGYTF,TGCGCCAGCAGCCAAGACCCCGGGACAGGGTACTATGGCTACACCTTC
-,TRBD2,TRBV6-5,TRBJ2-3,CASSYAGETDTQYF,TGTGCCAGCAGTTACGCGGGAGAAACAGATACGCAGTATTTT
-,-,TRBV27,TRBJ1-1,CASSLYHGEEAFF,TGTGCCAGCAGTTTATACCACGGGGAGGAAGCTTTCTTT
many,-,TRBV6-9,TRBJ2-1,CASSSDSYNEQFF,TGTGCCAGCAGTTCCGACTCATACAATGAGCAGTTCTTC
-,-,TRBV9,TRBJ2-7,CASSPPMGYEQYF,TGTGCCAGCAGCCCCCCCATGGGCTACGAGCAGTACTTC
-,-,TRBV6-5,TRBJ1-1,CASSYQRMNTEAFF,TGTGCCAGCAGTTACCAACGGATGAACACTGAAGCTTTCTTT
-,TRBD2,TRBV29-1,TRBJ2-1,CSGGLAGENYNEQFF,TGCAGCGGCGGACTAGCGGGGGAGAACTACAATGAGCAGTTCTTC
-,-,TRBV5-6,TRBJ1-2,CASSLTVYGYTF,TGTGCCAGCAGCTTGACGGTCTATGGCTACACCTTC
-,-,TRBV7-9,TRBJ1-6,CASSSQGVDSPLHF,TGTGCCAGCAGCTCGCAAGGGGTGGATTCACCCCTCCACTTT
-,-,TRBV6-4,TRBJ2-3,CASSDSAGSTDTQYF,TGTGCCAGCAGTGACTCGGCAGGGAGCACAGATACGCAGTATTTT
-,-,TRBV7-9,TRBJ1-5,CASSLGTSSNQPQHF,TGTGCCAGCAGCTTGGGTACCTCTAGCAATCAGCCCCAGCATTTT
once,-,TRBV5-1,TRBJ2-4,CASRDLAKNIQYF,TGCGCCTCCCGGGATCTAGCCAAAAACATTCAGTACTTC
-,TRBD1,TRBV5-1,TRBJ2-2,CASSLGDRGDTGELFF,TGCGCCAGCAGCCTGGGGGACAGGGGGGACACCGGGGAGCTGTTTTTT
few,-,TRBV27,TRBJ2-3,CASSFNTDTQYF,TGTGCCAGCAGTTTTAACACAGATACGCAGTATTTT
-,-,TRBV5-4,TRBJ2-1,CASRTDSYNEQFF,TGTGCCAGCAGGACGGACTCCTACAATGAGCAGTTCTTC
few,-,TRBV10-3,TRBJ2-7,CAIREAGIHEQYF,TGTGCCATCAGAGAGGCGGGAATCCACGAGCAGTACTTC
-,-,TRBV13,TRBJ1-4,CASTIDRGATNEKLFF,TGTGCCAGCACCATCGACAGAGGAGCAACTAATGAAAAACTGTTTTTT
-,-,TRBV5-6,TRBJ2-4,CASEEGSGAKNIQYF,TGTGCCAGCGAGGAGGGGAGTGGAGCCAAAAACATTCAGTACTTC
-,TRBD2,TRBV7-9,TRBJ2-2,CASSLGLAGNTGELFF,TGTGCCAGCAGCCTGGGACTAGCGGGTAACACCGGGGAGCTGTTTTTT
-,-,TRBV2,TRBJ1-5,CASSPGTQDQPQHF,TGTGCCAGCAGCCCGGGGACACAGGATCAGCCCCAGCATTTT